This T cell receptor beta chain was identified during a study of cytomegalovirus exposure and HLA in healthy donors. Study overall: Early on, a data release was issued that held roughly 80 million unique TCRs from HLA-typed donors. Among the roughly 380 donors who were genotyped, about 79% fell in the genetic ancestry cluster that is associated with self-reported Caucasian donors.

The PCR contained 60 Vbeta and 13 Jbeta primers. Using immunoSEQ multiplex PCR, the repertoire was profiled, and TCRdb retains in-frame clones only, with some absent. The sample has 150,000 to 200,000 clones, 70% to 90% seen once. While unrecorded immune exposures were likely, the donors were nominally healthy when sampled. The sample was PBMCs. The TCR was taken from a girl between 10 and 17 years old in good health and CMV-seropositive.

This CDR3 is CASSKFQGPYGYTF. The CDR3 DNA reads as TGTGCCAGCAGCAAATTTCAGGGGCCCTATGGCTACACCTTC. The chain combines TRBV21-1 with TRBJ1-2; the table's D call, TRBD1, has no DNA check behind it. TRBV21-1 is recorded as a pseudogene. The CDR3 sequence is 14 residues long.